The source of this T cell receptor beta chain is a study of beta chain features in type 1 diabetes. Study at large: In age, gender and cell yields, patients were similar to healthy donors.

Expressed TCRB transcripts were sequenced because the isolated RNA had all been reverse transcribed beforehand. The table came from immunoSEQ multiplex PCR; TCRdb's copy has only in-frame clones and leaves some out. The table has about 130,000 clones, about 10% seen once. Each sorted population was over 95% pure. Notes on the study in general: In all four CD4+ subsets, TCRB CDR3 length was significantly, moderately reduced in type 1 diabetes. For patients, the naive, central memory and Treg TCRB repertoires appeared more alike than for healthy donors.

The germline CDR1 and CDR2 sequences are SGHVS and FQNEAQ. The CDR3 runs to 14 residues. The J segment lost 7 bases and the V segment lost 5 bases, leaving 3 bases of the junction unmatched. For this clone: Antigen: not known.

The sample taken for sequencing was central memory CD4+ T cells from blood. The sequence came from a man in his thirties or forties with type 1 diabetes. This chain uses TRBV7-8 with TRBJ2-1, with TRBD1 matching over 12 bases. The CDR3 DNA sequence: TGTGCCAGCAGCGGGACAGGGGGCTGGAATGAGCAGTTCTTC. It specifies CASSGTGGWNEQFF.